This record concerns one T cell receptor (beta chain) sequence. CDR1 SGHAT and CDR2 FQNNGV come from the germline V gene. V lost 6 bases and J lost 8, with 16 bases in between. The CDR3 totals 13 residues. This entry comes from a study of blood T cell repertoires in COVID-19. Study information: COVID-19 samples from acute and convalescent phases originated in the United States, Italy and Spain.

Generated by immunoSEQ multiplex PCR, the TCRdb table keeps only in-frame clones and is missing some. The repertoire holds around 250,000 clones, with 84% as singletons. Participants had their cohort set by participant-reported clinical history. This rearrangement joins TRBV11-2 to TRBJ1-2; D call uncertain. Material for sequencing was PBMCs or T cells enriched from blood (not recorded which). This receptor was identified in a man aged 30-40 years with acute COVID-19. The CDR3 DNA reads TGTGCCAGCAGGCCCCCCGGGTCCCGGGGCTACACCTTC. It translates to CASRPPGSRGYTF.